This T cell receptor beta chain appears in the sequencing data of a study of T cells in Graves' hyperthyroidism and ophthalmopathy. Study observations and caveats: Researchers found most expanded thyroid clonotypes above 0.001 in blood as well.

CDR1 and CDR2 (germline): MDHEN, SYDVKM. The CDR3 has 18 amino acids. Losses at the gene ends were 3 bases for V and 5 bases for J; bases not matched to a gene: 9. Clinical symptoms, serum thyroxine, TRAb, thyroid ultrasound and orbital computed tomography informed diagnoses. Blood was drawn at first hyperthyroidism diagnosis, before any ophthalmopathy symptoms. The PBMCs were sourced from fresh peripheral blood (approximately 9.6 ml). Worth noting for this clonotype: Its specificity is unknown.

The CDR3 regions of TCR beta were amplified from RNA transcripts. A set of HTBI primers served as the primers for a first-round RT-PCR of the TCR CDR3. TCRdb recomputed calls from the multiplex PCR reads with MiXCR, one row per CDR3 protein. The table records hundreds of thousands of distinct CDR3 sequences, about 15% of them present only once. Sequenced: blood. The chain couples TRBV28 to TRBJ2-3; 15 bases are a match to TRBD2. The TCR originated in a woman aged 25 to 45 with Graves' hyperthyroidism that later progressed to Graves' ophthalmopathy. The CDR3 DNA reads TGTGCCAGCAGTTTTAGGACTAGCGGGAGGGCCGCCCAAGATACGCAGTATTTT. Protein product: CASSFRTSGRAAQDTQYF. The variable domain in full, completed from reference TRBV28 and TRBJ2-3, reads DVKVTQSSRYLVKRTGEKVFLECVQDMDHENMFWYRQDPGLGLRLIYFSYDVKMKEKGDIPEGYSVSREKKERFSLILESASTNQTSMYLCASSFRTSGRAAQDTQYFGPGTRLTVL.